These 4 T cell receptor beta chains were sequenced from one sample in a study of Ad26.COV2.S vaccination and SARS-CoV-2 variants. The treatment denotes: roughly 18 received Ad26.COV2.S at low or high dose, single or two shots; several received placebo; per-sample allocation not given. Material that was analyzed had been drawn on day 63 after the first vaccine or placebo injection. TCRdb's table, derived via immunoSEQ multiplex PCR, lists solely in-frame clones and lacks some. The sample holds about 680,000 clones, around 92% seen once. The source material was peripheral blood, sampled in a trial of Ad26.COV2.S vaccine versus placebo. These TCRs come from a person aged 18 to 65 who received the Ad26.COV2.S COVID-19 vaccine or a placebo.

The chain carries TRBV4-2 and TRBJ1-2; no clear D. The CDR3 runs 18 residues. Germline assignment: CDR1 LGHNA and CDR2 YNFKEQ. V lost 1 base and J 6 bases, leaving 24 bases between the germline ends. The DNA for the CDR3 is TGTGCCAGCAGCCAAGTTTTGGTACTGCCGGGGAGGAAGAATGGCTACACCTTC. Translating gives CASSQVLVLPGRKNGYTF.

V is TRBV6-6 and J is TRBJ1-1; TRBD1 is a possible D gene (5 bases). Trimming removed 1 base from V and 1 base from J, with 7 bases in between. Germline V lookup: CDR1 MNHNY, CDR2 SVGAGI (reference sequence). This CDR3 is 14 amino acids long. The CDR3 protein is CASSYLGRNTEAFF. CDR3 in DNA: TGTGCCAGCAGTTACTTGGGACGGAACACTGAAGCTTTCTTT.

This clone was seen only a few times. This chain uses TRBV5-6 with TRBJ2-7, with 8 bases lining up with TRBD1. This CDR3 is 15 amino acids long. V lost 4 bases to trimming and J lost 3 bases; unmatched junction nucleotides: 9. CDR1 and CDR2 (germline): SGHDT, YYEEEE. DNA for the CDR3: TGTGCCAGCAGCCCCGGACAGGGTTTCGGCTACGAGCAGTACTTC. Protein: CASSPGQGFGYEQYF.

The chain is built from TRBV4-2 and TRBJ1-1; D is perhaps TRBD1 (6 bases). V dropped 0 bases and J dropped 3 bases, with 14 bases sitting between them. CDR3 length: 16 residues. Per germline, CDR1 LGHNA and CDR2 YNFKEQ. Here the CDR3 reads CASSQDPNREDTEAFF. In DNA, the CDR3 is TGTGCCAGCAGCCAAGACCCGAACAGGGAGGACACTGAAGCTTTCTTT.